The sequence of this TCR beta chain was determined in a study of shared clonotypes between healthy human individuals. Study results and caveats: Blood was the sole source, and tissue repertoires probably differ. As a rule, naive subsets had a larger estimated richness than memory subsets. Shared clonotypes across all four donors exceeded non-shared ones in generation probability. Enrolling few donors narrowed the genetic and exposure-history diversity that was represented.

The length of the CDR3 is 16 residues. V lost 4 bases and J lost 5, with 20 bases in between. Germline V gives CDR1 MNHEY, CDR2 SMNVEV (reference sequence). Libraries were prepared by immunoSEQ multiplex PCR; TCRdb keeps only in-frame clonotypes and omits some of them. The sample consists of millions of clones, 85% to 95% of them appearing once. A remark on this clone: Antigen unknown.

The chain combines TRBV27 with TRBJ1-2, with D maybe TRBD1 (5 bases). The sequence was collected from a man aged 18 to 30 in good health. Sequenced sample: naive CD4+ T cells sorted from blood. As for subset: CD45RA+ positively selected. CDR3 nucleotide sequence: TGTGCCAGCAGTTCTGCGTTCGAGGGAGGGGTATATGGCTACACCTTC. Protein sequence: CASSSAFEGGVYGYTF.